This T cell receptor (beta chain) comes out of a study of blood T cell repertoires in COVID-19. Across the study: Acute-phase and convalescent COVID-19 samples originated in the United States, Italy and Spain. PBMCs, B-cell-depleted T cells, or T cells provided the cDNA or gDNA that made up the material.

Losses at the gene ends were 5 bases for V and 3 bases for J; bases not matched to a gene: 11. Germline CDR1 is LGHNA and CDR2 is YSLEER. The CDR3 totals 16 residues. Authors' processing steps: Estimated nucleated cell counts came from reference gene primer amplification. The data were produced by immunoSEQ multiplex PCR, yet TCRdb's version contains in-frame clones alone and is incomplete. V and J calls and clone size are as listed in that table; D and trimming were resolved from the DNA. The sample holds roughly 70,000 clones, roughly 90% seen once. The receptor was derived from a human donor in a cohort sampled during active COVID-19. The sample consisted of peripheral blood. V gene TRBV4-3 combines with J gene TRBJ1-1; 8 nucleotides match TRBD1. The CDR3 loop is CASSADLQGGDTEAFF. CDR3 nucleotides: TGCGCCAGCAGCGCAGACTTACAGGGGGGTGACACTGAAGCTTTCTTT.